A single sample is the source of the 13 T cell receptor beta chains below, sequenced in a study of cytomegalovirus exposure and HLA in healthy donors. Primers: 60 Vbeta forward and 13 Jbeta reverse. Clones were read by immunoSEQ multiplex PCR, and TCRdb kept only the in-frame ones, dropping some. The table lists 150,000 to 200,000 clones, 87% of them singletons. Specimen: PBMCs. These receptors all stem from a woman in her twenties or thirties in good health and CMV-seronegative.

V and J are TRBV14 and TRBJ2-7, with a weak D call TRBD2 (5 bases). Germline V gene lookup returns CDR1 SGHDN and CDR2 FVKESK. With 0 bases removed from V and 4 bases from J, the gap between germline ends came to 7 bases. This CDR3 region has 13 residues. The CDR3 DNA reads TGTGCCAGCAGCCAAGAAACGGGGTACGAGCAGTACTTC. Translating it yields CASSQETGYEQYF.

The chain employs TRBV11-2 and TRBJ2-2; a possible D gene is TRBD2 (5 bases). The germline V and J ends were trimmed by 1 base and 4 bases, with 13 bases remaining between them. Germline assignment: CDR1 SGHAT and CDR2 FQNNGV. This CDR3 spans 16 amino acids. This CDR3 reads CASSLVGWRVTGELFF. In nucleotides, the CDR3 is TGTGCCAGCAGCTTAGTCGGGTGGCGGGTCACCGGGGAGCTGTTTTTT.

This clone was detected only a few times. The chain recombines TRBV6-5 with TRBJ1-4, with D perhaps TRBD1 (6 bases). CDR1 and CDR2 (germline): MNHEY, SVGAGI. The CDR3 is 16 residues long. Deletions cut 1 base from V and 7 bases from J, with 16 bases between. The CDR3 nucleotides read TGTGCCAGCAGTTACTGGGAAACAGGGTTAGGTGAAAAACTGTTTTTT. Its protein product is CASSYWETGLGEKLFF.

V usage is TRBV25-1 and J usage is TRBJ2-2; a weak D match, TRBD2 (7 bases). Trimming took 9 bases from V and 7 from J, leaving 21 bases between them. Germline V gives CDR1 MGHDK, CDR2 SYGVNS. The CDR3 sequence is 15 residues long. For the CDR3, the DNA is TGTGCCAGTAGGGGGAGGGGGGAACGCGTCGGGGAGCTGTTTTTT. Translating it yields CASRGRGERVGELFF.

This chain uses TRBV5-1 with TRBJ2-2; perhaps TRBD1 as D (5 bases). Germline V CDR1 and CDR2: SGHRS, YFSETQ. The V end was cut by 7 bases, the J end by 0 bases, with 13 bases between. This CDR3 has 15 residues. The CDR3 region is CASESGLANTGELFF. Here the CDR3 DNA reads TGCGCCAGCGAATCAGGGTTGGCGAACACCGGGGAGCTGTTTTTT. The full variable domain, completed using reference TRBV5-1 and TRBJ2-2, is KAGVTQTPRYLIKTRGQQVTLSCSPISGHRSVSWYQQTPGQGLQFLFEYFSETQRNKGNFPGRFSGRQFSNSRSEMNVSTLELGDSALYLCASESGLANTGELFFGEGSRLTVL.

This clone was counted once. The V call is TRBV6-1, the J call TRBJ1-5; 8 nucleotides agree with TRBD1. The CDR3 totals 15 residues. Germline V gene lookup returns CDR1 MNHNS and CDR2 SASEGT. The V gene end was trimmed by 5 bases and the J gene end by 5 bases; junction bases not matched to a gene: 8. The CDR3 DNA reads as TGTGCCAGCAGTTTTGGGACAGGCAGGTATCAGCCCCAGCATTTT. Encoded protein: CASSFGTGRYQPQHF.

This clone came up a few times. The chain couples TRBV28 to TRBJ1-5; 8 bases line up with TRBD1. Germline CDR1 reads MDHEN; CDR2 reads SYDVKM. V lost 6 bases to trimming and J lost 2 bases; unmatched junction nucleotides: 3. This CDR3 is 14 amino acids long. The CDR3 DNA reads TGTGCCAGCAGCCGGACAGGGCGCAATCAGCCCCAGCATTTT. It translates to CASSRTGRNQPQHF.

This chain uses TRBV27 with TRBJ1-2; no clear D. V shed 5 bases and J shed 1 base, with 14 bases lying between them. CDR1 is MNHEY, CDR2 SMNVEV, per germline (reference sequence). The CDR3 has 15 residues. Here the CDR3 DNA reads TGTGCCAGCAGTACCAGCCGGGCGGGTAACTATGGCTACACCTTC. This codes for CASSTSRAGNYGYTF.

The V gene is TRBV12-5, the J gene TRBJ1-2; maybe TRBD1 (6 bases). The CDR3 totals 15 residues. The germline V and J ends were trimmed by 7 bases and 4 bases, with 19 bases remaining between them. CDR1 is LGHNT and CDR2 is FRNRAP in the germline V gene. The CDR3 bases are TGTGCTAGTGCCTTGGACAGCTCCTCTCTCTATGGCTACACCTTC. This translates into CASALDSSSLYGYTF.

The rearrangement links TRBV7-8 to TRBJ1-1; D possibly corresponds to TRBD1 (6 bases). The CDR3 spans 18 residues. Looked up from germline, CDR1 is SGHVS and CDR2 is FQNEAQ. Trimming removed 11 bases at V and 0 bases at J, with 28 bases between. The CDR3 DNA follows: TGTGCCGCAACAAAGGGGGGGGGTACCGGGCGGGTGAACACTGAAGCTTTCTTT. This codes for CAATKGGGTGRVNTEAFF.

V gene TRBV6-5 combines with J gene TRBJ1-2; D unresolved. This CDR3 has 15 amino acids. Germline V gene sequence: CDR1 MNHEY, CDR2 SVGAGI. Trimming cost V 2 bases and J 7 bases, with 17 bases left between them. CDR3 region: CASSYQRQIGGGYTF. For the CDR3, the DNA is TGTGCCAGCAGTTACCAGCGGCAGATCGGTGGTGGCTACACCTTC.

The CDR3 DNA sequence: TGTGCCAGCAGCTCCCGAAAACTACTAGCAGGGTCGTGGGCCTACGAGCAGTACTTC. The encoded protein is CASSSRKLLAGSWAYEQYF. This sequence joins TRBV7-8 and TRBJ2-5; D may be TRBD2 (6 bases). The J call is in doubt because the DNA end fits TRBJ2-7 better. The CDR3 extends over 19 amino acids. Germline CDR1 and CDR2: SGHVS and FQNEAQ.

A few counts support this clone. The gene calls are TRBV11-2 and TRBJ2-3; unclear D gene. Germline V gene lookup returns CDR1 SGHAT and CDR2 FQNNGV. The CDR3 sequence is 12 residues long. The V end was cut by 6 bases, the J end by 1 base, with 5 bases between. This chain's CDR3 is CASRQRTDTQYF. In DNA, the CDR3 is TGTGCCAGCAGACAGCGCACAGATACGCAGTATTTT. The full variable domain, in which reference TRBV11-2 and TRBJ2-3 provide the parts outside the CDR3, is EAGVAQSPRYKIIEKRQSVAFWCNPISGHATLYWYQQILGQGPKLLIQFQNNGVVDDSQLPKDRFSAERLKGVDSTLKIQPAKLEDSAVYLCASRQRTDTQYFGPGTRLTVL.